This TCR beta chain came from a study of vaccination and CD4 T cells after COVID-19. Treatment specified: roughly nine-day PBMC culture with coronavirus spike peptide pools or control peptides (ViraFEST assay). With the Oncomine TCR Beta short-read assay, DNA from cultured CD4+ T cells was sequenced. Each CDR3 protein is one row after TCRdb ran MiXCR on the PCR reads. The data contain about 16,000 distinct CDR3 sequences, around three fifths of them seen just once; the ten biggest clones take up about 7.7%. A note on this clonotype: Its antigen is still unknown.

Germline values: CDR1 MDHEN, CDR2 SYDVKM. With 6 bases clipped from V and 8 bases from J, the junction kept 12 bases outside the gene matches. The CDR3 has 16 residues. This receptor was taken from a human donor who had recovered from COVID-19. The chain uses TRBV28 and TRBJ1-4; 10 nucleotides align to TRBD1. The sequenced sample consisted of CD4+ T cells from blood, cultured in vitro. The CDR3 DNA follows: TGTGCCAGCAGGACCGGACAGACAGGGGGCTTCGAAAAACTGTTTTTT. Residues: CASRTGQTGGFEKLFF. The full variable domain, its missing parts supplied by reference TRBV28 and TRBJ1-4, is DVKVTQSSRYLVKRTGEKVFLECVQDMDHENMFWYRQDPGLGLRLIYFSYDVKMKEKGDIPEGYSVSREKKERFSLILESASTNQTSMYLCASRTGQTGGFEKLFFGSGTQLSVL.